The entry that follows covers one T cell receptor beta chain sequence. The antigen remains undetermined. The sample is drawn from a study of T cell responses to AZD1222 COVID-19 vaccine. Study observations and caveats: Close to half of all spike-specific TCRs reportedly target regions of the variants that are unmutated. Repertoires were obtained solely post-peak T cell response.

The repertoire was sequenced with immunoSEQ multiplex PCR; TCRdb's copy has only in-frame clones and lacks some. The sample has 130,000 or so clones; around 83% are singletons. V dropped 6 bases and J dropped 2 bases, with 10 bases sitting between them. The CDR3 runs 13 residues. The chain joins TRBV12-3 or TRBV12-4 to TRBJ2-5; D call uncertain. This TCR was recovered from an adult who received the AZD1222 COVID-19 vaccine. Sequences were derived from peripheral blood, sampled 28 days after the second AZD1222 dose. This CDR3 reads CASRVLGQETQYF. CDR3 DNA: TGTGCCAGCAGGGTTTTGGGGCAAGAGACCCAGTACTTC.